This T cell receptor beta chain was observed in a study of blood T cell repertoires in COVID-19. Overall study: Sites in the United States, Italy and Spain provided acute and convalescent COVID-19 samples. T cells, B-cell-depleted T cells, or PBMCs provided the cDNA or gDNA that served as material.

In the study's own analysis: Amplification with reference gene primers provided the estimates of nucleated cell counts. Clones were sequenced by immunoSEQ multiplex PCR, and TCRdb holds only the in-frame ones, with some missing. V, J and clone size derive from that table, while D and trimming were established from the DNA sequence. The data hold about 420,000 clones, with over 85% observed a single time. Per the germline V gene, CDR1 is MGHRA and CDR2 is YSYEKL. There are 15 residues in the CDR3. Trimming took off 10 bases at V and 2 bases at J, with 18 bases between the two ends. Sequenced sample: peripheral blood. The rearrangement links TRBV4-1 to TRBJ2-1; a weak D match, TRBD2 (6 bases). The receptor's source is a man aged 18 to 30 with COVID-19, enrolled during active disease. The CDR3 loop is CATAKDYPTYNEQFF. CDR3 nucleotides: TGCGCCACGGCCAAGGACTACCCGACCTACAATGAGCAGTTCTTC.